This T cell receptor beta chain appears in the sequencing data of a study of shared clonotypes between healthy human individuals. Study-wide results and caveats: The generation probabilities recorded for non-shared clonotypes fell below those of clonotypes shared by all four donors. Larger estimated richness was generally recorded for naive subsets relative to memory subsets.

Only in-frame clones appear in the TCRdb table, and some are missing; sequencing was by immunoSEQ multiplex PCR. In the table there are 1.4 million to 1.5 million clones, roughly 97% of which are singletons. The V and J ends lost 1 base and 4 bases respectively, with 17 bases between them. The CDR3 runs to 18 residues. In germline, CDR1 is MGHRA, CDR2 YSYEKL. Participating donors were healthy, HIV-negative adults free of recent acute infections or vaccinations. In the case of this clone: As yet, its antigen is unknown.

The chain combines TRBV4-1 with TRBJ2-6, with TRBD1 as a possible D gene (6 bases). What was sequenced was naive CD4+ T cells sorted from blood. Sample subset: CD45RA+ positively selected. The TCR was taken from a man aged 25-45 years in good health. The CDR3 DNA sequence: TGCGCCAGCAGCCAAGTTATCAGGGGTATTACAGGGGCCAACGTCCTGACTTTC. Encoded protein: CASSQVIRGITGANVLTF.